The 13 T cell receptor beta chains below come from one sample, sequenced in a study of cytomegalovirus exposure and HLA in healthy donors. Primers for the PCR totalled 60 Vbeta and 13 Jbeta. TCRdb's table, derived via immunoSEQ multiplex PCR, lists solely in-frame clones and lacks some. The table lists under 200,000 clones, 75% to 90% of them singletons. Source material: PBMCs. The origin of the receptors is a woman under 30 in good health and CMV-seronegative.

The gene calls are TRBV29-1 and TRBJ2-7; D might be TRBD1 (6 bases). CDR1 is SQVTM, CDR2 ANQGSEA, per germline. V lost 6 bases to trimming and J lost 0 bases, with 9 bases between them. The CDR3 extends over 12 amino acids. The CDR3 reads CSVEQGSYEQYF. The CDR3 bases are TGCAGCGTCGAACAGGGCTCCTACGAGCAGTACTTC.

The chain couples TRBV6-5 to TRBJ2-5, with 8 bases fitting TRBD1. J was trimmed by 5 bases and V by 6 bases; bases with no gene match: 5. The CDR3 sequence is 13 residues long. The germline V gene has CDR1 MNHEY and CDR2 SVGAGI. For the CDR3, the DNA is TGTGCCAGCAGACCAGGGGGCGCGGAGACCCAGTACTTC. It yields the protein CASRPGGAETQYF.

This chain joins TRBV4-1 and TRBJ1-1, with TRBD1 matching over 7 bases. The trim removed 1 base at V and 3 bases at J, leaving 2 bases unmatched. Per germline, CDR1 MGHRA and CDR2 YSYEKL. This CDR3 is built from 14 residues. The CDR3 DNA sequence: TGCGCCAGCAGCCAAGTTACAGGGGACACTGAAGCTTTCTTT. The encoded protein is CASSQVTGDTEAFF.

The chain employs TRBV5-1 and TRBJ2-5, with 7 bases lining up with TRBD1. The J call may be mistaken, given a closer DNA end match to TRBJ2-7. Per germline, CDR1 SGHRS and CDR2 YFSETQ. CDR3 length equals 15 residues. CDR3 protein: CASSLHPGGNYEQYF. The CDR3 nucleotides are TGCGCCAGCAGCTTGCACCCAGGGGGAAACTACGAGCAGTACTTC.

The sample holds a few counts of this clone. The J gene is TRBJ1-1, the V gene TRBV18; 7 nucleotides align to TRBD1. The germline gives CDR1 KGHSH, CDR2 LQKENI. There are 15 residues in the CDR3. Trimming took 1 base from V and 0 from J; bases not matched to a gene: 2. As DNA, the CDR3 is TGTGCCAGCTCACCACGAACAGGGGTGAACACTGAAGCTTTCTTT. This translates into CASSPRTGVNTEAFF.

This chain joins TRBV27 and TRBJ2-3; possible D gene TRBD1, 5 bases. Germline lookup yields CDR1 MNHEY and CDR2 SMNVEV (reference sequence). The CDR3 sequence is 13 residues long. Trimming removed 6 bases at V and 0 bases at J, with 7 bases between. The CDR3 reads CASRGASTDTQYF. CDR3 DNA: TGTGCCAGCAGAGGGGCTAGCACAGATACGCAGTATTTT.

The chain is built from TRBV2 and TRBJ1-6; 9 bases agree with TRBD1. The CDR3 sequence is 15 residues long. CDR1 is SNHLY, CDR2 FYNNEI, per germline. V shed 6 bases and J 8 bases; nucleotides not matched to a gene: 8. The CDR3 coding sequence is TGTGCCAGCAGACAGGGGGCAGGTTGGGATTCACCCCTCCACTTT. Its translation: CASRQGAGWDSPLHF.

In nucleotides, the CDR3 is TGTGCCAGCAAACAGGAGAATCAGCCCCAGCATTTT. This translates into CASKQENQPQHF. The chain joins TRBV28 to TRBJ1-5, with D possibly being TRBD1 (5 bases). Germline V lookup: CDR1 MDHEN, CDR2 SYDVKM. V lost 7 bases and J 4 bases, leaving 8 bases between the germline ends. The CDR3 spans 12 residues.

V gene TRBV4-2 combines with J gene TRBJ1-2, with D perhaps TRBD1 (5 bases). Per the germline V gene, CDR1 is LGHNA and CDR2 is YNFKEQ. V lost 1 base, J lost 8 bases, and 14 bases lay in between. The CDR3 runs to 14 residues. The CDR3 DNA follows: TGTGCCAGCAGCCAAGGTGGCAGGGAGGAGGGCTACACCTTC. Translated: CASSQGGREEGYTF.

The J gene is TRBJ1-5, the V gene TRBV4-1; TRBD1 matches at 10 bases. CDR1 and CDR2 (germline): MGHRA, YSYEKL. CDR3 size: 15 residues. J was trimmed by 8 bases and V by 4 bases; bases with no gene match: 8. Here the CDR3 reads CASSLRDRGVEPQHF. The CDR3 bases are TGCGCCAGCAGCCTCCGGGACAGGGGAGTTGAGCCCCAGCATTTT.

This sequence joins TRBV19 and TRBJ1-2, with D possibly TRBD1 on 5 matching bases. Trimming removed 11 bases from V and 7 bases from J, with 23 bases in between. The CDR3 is made up of 14 amino acids. The V gene's germline CDR1 is LNHDA and CDR2 SQIVND (reference sequence). CDR3 sequence (DNA): TGTGCCCTACGGGCGGGACCGGCACCGGGTGGCTACACCTTC. Encoded protein: CALRAGPAPGGYTF.

V is TRBV2 and J is TRBJ1-3, with unresolved D. In germline, CDR1 is SNHLY, CDR2 FYNNEI. This CDR3 spans 12 amino acids. Trimming pared 1 base from V and 7 bases from J, leaving 5 bases between. CDR3 amino acids: CASSEVSNTIYF. The DNA for the CDR3 is TGTGCCAGCAGTGAAGTCTCCAACACCATATATTTT.

The chain recombines TRBV6-5 with TRBJ1-5, with 8 bases lining up with TRBD1. Germline-derived CDR1 and CDR2 are MNHEY and SVGAGI. This CDR3 has 14 amino acids. V gave up 5 bases and J gave up 4 bases; unmatched junction bases: 4. The CDR3, as DNA: TGTGCCAGCAGTGAATGGACAGGGAATCAGCCCCAGCATTTT. Residues: CASSEWTGNQPQHF.